Listed below are T cell receptor beta chains from one sample, sequenced in a study of Graves' ophthalmopathy and Graves' hyperthyroidism. MiXCR was run by TCRdb on the multiplex PCR reads, yielding one entry per CDR3 protein. Here the sample spans about 700,000 distinct CDR3 sequences, more than 40% being singletons. Material for sequencing was peripheral blood. These receptors all stem from an adult man with Graves' ophthalmopathy. CDR3s include the opening cysteine and the closing phenylalanine or tryptophan. The D gene is left open where the match is weak. The size entry is marked missing in some rows and otherwise reads once, few, many or a size class.

j_gene,abundance,v_gene,d_gene,CDR3aa,CDR3nt
TRBJ2-5,NA,TRBV11-2,NA,CARDQRQSAWRETQYF,TGTGCTAGAGACCAACGACAATCTGCCTGGAGAGAGACCCAGTACTTC
TRBJ2-3,few,TRBV15,NA,CATSRDVQQTQYF,TGTGCCACCAGCAGAGATGTTCAGCAGACGCAGTATTTT
TRBJ2-7,many,TRBV7-9,NA,CASSYQGPPAYEQYF,TGCGCCAGCAGCTATCAGGGGCCTCCCGCCTACGAGCAGTACTTC
TRBJ2-6,many,TRBV4-2,NA,CASSQDSGVGANVLTF,TGTGCCAGCAGCCAGGACTCAGGGGTCGGGGCCAACGTCCTGACTTTC
TRBJ1-2,NA,TRBV30,NA,CAWSVQGGYTF,TGTGCCTGGAGTGTTCAGGGCGGCTACACCTTC
TRBJ1-1,NA,TRBV25-1,NA,CATRGRSLDTEAFF,TGTGCCACCAGAGGCAGATCCTTGGACACTGAAGCTTTCTTT
TRBJ2-5,few,TRBV5-8,TRBD2,CASSRPGTSVPIGETQYF,TGTGCCAGCAGCAGACCCGGGACTAGCGTTCCAATCGGGGAGACCCAGTACTTC
TRBJ2-7,few,TRBV7-2,TRBD1,CASSRYARTGTRYEQYF,TGTGCCAGCAGCCGGTACGCCCGGACAGGGACCCGCTACGAGCAGTACTTC
TRBJ1-4,many,TRBV2,NA,CASSVKGGGGKLFF,TGTGCCAGCAGTGTTAAGGGTGGAGGTGGAAAACTGTTTTTT
TRBJ2-7,many,TRBV20-1,TRBD1,CSARHDRVENEQYF,TGCAGTGCTAGACACGACAGGGTGGAAAACGAGCAGTACTTC
TRBJ2-1,NA,TRBV25-1,NA,CASTDWVYNEQFF,TGTGCCAGCACTGACTGGGTATACAATGAGCAGTTCTTC
TRBJ2-7,NA,TRBV19,NA,CASSIAAPNQQYF,TGTGCCAGTAGTATAGCGGCTCCCAATCAGCAGTACTTC
TRBJ1-1,many,TRBV10-2,NA,CASTPERGAEAFF,TGCGCCAGCACCCCCGAGCGGGGGGCTGAAGCTTTCTTT